This is a list of T cell receptor beta chains from one sample in a study of OX40 agonist ivuxolimab in advanced cancers. This table comes from immunoSEQ multiplex PCR, and its TCRdb copy is limited to in-frame clones, with some not included. The table lists about 5,700 clones, about nine tenths of them singletons. Material: CD4+ or CD8+ T cells sorted from blood, obtained in a trial of the OX40 agonist ivuxolimab. These receptors were obtained from an adult with an advanced solid tumor such as melanoma, head and neck, liver or kidney cancer. Both conserved end residues are part of each CDR3.

V: TRBV5-8; J: TRBJ2-7; CDR3: CASSLEQAHYEQYF
V: TRBV14; J: TRBJ1-1; CDR3: CASSLTGFGTEAFF
V: TRBV5-1; J: TRBJ2-7; CDR3: CASNNMDYEQYF
V: TRBV5-1; J: TRBJ2-7; CDR3: CASSLGLSWDEQYF
V: TRBV10-2; J: TRBJ2-7; CDR3: CASSESGPYEQYF
V: TRBV10-1; J: TRBJ2-7; CDR3: CASSPAGTGLLEQYF
V: TRBV29-1; J: TRBJ2-7; CDR3: CSVGQGFEQYF
V: TRBV7-9; J: TRBJ2-3; CDR3: CASSLGTDPSTDTQYF
V: TRBV5-1; J: TRBJ1-1; CDR3: CASSSGQGAEAFF
V: TRBV27; J: TRBJ2-1; CDR3: CASSLSGTNNEQFF
V: TRBV11-1; J: TRBJ2-1; CDR3: CASSPSGGGTEAYNEQFF
V: TRBV13; J: TRBJ2-7; CDR3: CASSLGVQGDYEQYF
V: TRBV6-1; J: TRBJ2-7; CDR3: CASSERSTYEQYF
V: TRBV4-1; J: TRBJ1-2; CDR3: CASYSGGYGYTF
V: TRBV27; J: TRBJ1-1; CDR3: CASSWGTGYEAFF
V: TRBV13; J: TRBJ2-3; CDR3: CASSSSSLTDTQYF
V: TRBV6-4; J: TRBJ1-5; CDR3: CASSDGSRPSGNQPQHF
V: TRBV4-1; J: TRBJ2-7; CDR3: CASSQPGLYEQYF
V: TRBV6-5; J: TRBJ1-2; CDR3: CASSFQGRGGYTF
V: TRBV6-5; J: TRBJ1-5; CDR3: CASSFGQGGQPQHF
V: TRBV7-3; J: TRBJ2-1; CDR3: CASSSGTGVRNEQFF
V: TRBV9; J: TRBJ2-2; CDR3: CASSVAVSGTNTGELFF
V: TRBV9; J: TRBJ2-7; CDR3: CASSAPFPGTDDPYEQYF
V: TRBV9; J: TRBJ2-1; CDR3: CASSPVASGIGYNEQFF
V: TRBV7-7; J: TRBJ2-6; CDR3: CASSGIRVPQSRANVLTF
V: TRBV7-6; J: TRBJ2-3; CDR3: CASSPRVAGGEDTQYF
V: TRBV27; J: TRBJ2-1; CDR3: CASSPQVGAYNEQFF
V: TRBV7-9; J: TRBJ2-1; CDR3: CASSPRDSPYNEQFF
V: TRBV9; J: TRBJ2-2; CDR3: CASSVGGAGELFF
V: TRBV6-5; J: TRBJ2-7; CDR3: CASSYAGGYEQYF
V: TRBV27; J: TRBJ1-6; CDR3: CASSLYQGTYNSPLHF
V: TRBV4-1; J: TRBJ2-7; CDR3: CASSQVKTGYEQYF
V: TRBV7-6; J: TRBJ2-1; CDR3: CASSPQAGSYNEQFF
V: TRBV4-1; J: TRBJ1-2; CDR3: CASSQVQGHYGYTF
V: TRBV7-9; J: TRBJ2-7; CDR3: CASSSPGLAYEQYF
V: TRBV5-8; J: TRBJ2-7; CDR3: CASRGGSYEQYF
V: TRBV11-3; J: TRBJ2-2; CDR3: CASSPLQGGHTGELFF
V: TRBV19; J: TRBJ2-1; CDR3: CASSIGAYNEQFF
V: TRBV27; J: TRBJ2-7; CDR3: CASSSPGTGAYEQYF
V: TRBV14; J: TRBJ2-7; CDR3: CASSQDGSSYEQYF
V: TRBV7-6; J: TRBJ2-3; CDR3: CASSSPGPSDTQYF